This passage covers 27 T cell receptor beta chains from one sample sequenced in a study of blood T cell repertoires in COVID-19. This table comes from immunoSEQ multiplex PCR, and its TCRdb copy is limited to in-frame clones, with some not included. The top ten hold roughly 3.5% of the sample, which has about 220,000 clones, 82% seen once. The sequenced sample was PBMCs or T cells enriched from blood (not recorded which). These receptors came from a woman aged 60-75 years who had recovered from COVID-19.

Of note for this clone: Germline is not matched at one junction end, which may reflect a read error. The CDR3 here is CARSGGGGRGPGSEQYF. CDR3 in DNA: TGCGCCCGCAGCGGGGGGGGCGGCAGGGGGCCCGGAAGCGAGCAGTACTTC. V and J are TRBV5-1 and TRBJ2-7; TRBD2 agrees at 10 bases. CDR3 length: 17 residues. Germline-derived CDR1 and CDR2 are SGHRS and YFSETQ. Full variable domain (outside the CDR3, taken from reference TRBV5-1 and TRBJ2-7): KAGVTQTPRYLIKTRGQQVTLSCSPISGHRSVSWYQQTPGQGLQFLFEYFSETQRNKGNFPGRFSGRQFSNSRSEMNVSTLELGDSALYLCARSGGGGRGPGSEQYFGPGTRLTVT.

V and J are TRBV15 and TRBJ1-2, with 7 bases identical to TRBD1. CDR3 length: 18 residues. V gave up 1 base and J gave up 2 bases; unmatched junction bases: 13. Per germline, CDR1 LNHNV and CDR2 YYDKDF (reference sequence). CDR3 sequence reads: CATSRAPLGTEINYGYTF. The CDR3 nucleotides are TGTGCCACCAGCAGAGCTCCTCTAGGGACAGAGATAAACTATGGCTACACCTTC.

The V gene is TRBV6-4, the J gene TRBJ2-5; TRBD1 is a possible D gene (6 bases). CDR1 is MRHNA and CDR2 is SNTAGT in the germline V gene. The V end was cut by 6 bases, the J end by 5 bases, with 13 bases between. The CDR3 consists of 13 residues. CDR3 region: CASSPNRAETQYF. The CDR3 region has the DNA TGTGCCAGCAGCCCGAACAGGGCGGAGACCCAGTACTTC.

This clone has just a few counts. This chain joins TRBV3-1 (or the pseudogene TRBV3-2) and TRBJ2-4; 12 bases align to TRBD2. Trimming at V came to 3 bases and at J to 0 bases, leaving 0 bases not matched to a gene. The germline CDR1 and CDR2 sequences are LGHDT and YNNKEL (reference sequence). The CDR3 is 16 amino acids. The chain's CDR3 is CASSQGLAGAKNIQYF. DNA of the CDR3: TGTGCCAGCAGCCAGGGACTAGCGGGAGCCAAAAACATTCAGTACTTC.

This sequence joins TRBV6-4 and TRBJ1-2; D gene ambiguous. CDR1 and CDR2 from the germline V gene are MRHNA and SNTAGT. This CDR3 has 13 amino acids. V was cut by 0 bases and J by 5 bases, with 7 bases left in between. CDR3 in DNA: TGTGCCAGCAGTGACTCATTCAGATATGGCTACACCTTC. As protein: CASSDSFRYGYTF.

V gene TRBV6-2 or TRBV6-3 combines with J gene TRBJ1-2; D is unresolved. V was cut by 3 bases and J by 2 bases, with 7 bases left in between. The CDR3 extends over 13 amino acids. Germline CDR1 and CDR2: MNHEY and SVGEGT. The DNA for the CDR3 is TGTGCCAGCAGTTATTCGGAGAACTATGGCTACACCTTC. It translates to CASSYSENYGYTF.

This rearrangement joins TRBV3-1 (or the pseudogene TRBV3-2) to TRBJ2-7, with D possibly matching TRBD1 (5 bases). Germline V gives CDR1 LGHDT, CDR2 YNNKEL (reference sequence). This CDR3 is built from 11 residues. Trimming removed 5 bases at V and 6 bases at J, with 8 bases between. CDR3 sequence reads: CASSRGGEQYF. CDR3 nucleotide sequence: TGTGCCAGCAGCAGGGGCGGCGAGCAGTACTTC.

The chain links TRBV5-1 to TRBJ2-1; 7 bases match TRBD2. V was pared by 1 base and J by 3 bases, with 7 bases of the junction left unmatched. Per germline, CDR1 SGHRS and CDR2 YFSETQ. CDR3 length: 16 residues. As DNA, the CDR3 is TGCGCCAGCAGCTTGTACGGCGGGGGAGGCTACAATGAGCAGTTCTTC. It yields the protein CASSLYGGGGYNEQFF.

As concerns this clone: Mismatch with germline at one junction end may stem from a read error. The chain has TRBV7-2 and TRBJ2-3; 8 positions match TRBD2. Per the germline V gene, CDR1 is SGHTA and CDR2 is FQGNSA. This CDR3 has 16 residues. The CDR3 DNA reads TGTGCCAGCAGCTTGGGTCCAGCGGGGGTCACAGGTACGCAGTATTTT. It encodes CASSLGPAGVTGTQYF. The entire variable domain, with the rest obtained from reference TRBV7-2 and TRBJ2-3, is as follows: GAGVSQSPSNKVTEKGKDVELRCDPISGHTALYWYRQSLGQGLEFLIYFQGNSAPDKSGLPSDRFSAERTGGSVSTLTIQRTQQEDSAVYLCASSLGPAGVTGTQYFGPGTRLTVL.

This sequence joins TRBV6-5 and TRBJ2-7; 7 nucleotides agree with TRBD1. Germline trimming cut 6 bases from V and 2 bases from J; bases unmatched to any gene: 10. The CDR3 is 15 amino acids. From germline, CDR1 is MNHEY and CDR2 SVGAGI. The CDR3 nucleotides are TGTGCCAGCAGCCCAGCGACAGGGCCCACCTACGAGCAGTACTTC. It is translated as CASSPATGPTYEQYF.

The J gene is TRBJ2-5, the V gene TRBV11-1; 9 bases are a match to TRBD1. Germline loops: CDR1 SGHAT, CDR2 FQDESV (reference sequence). This CDR3 is built from 15 residues. Trimming took 3 bases from V and 2 from J; bases not matched to a gene: 4. The chain's CDR3 is CASSLEGQGQETQYF. The CDR3 region has the DNA TGTGCCAGCAGCTTGGAGGGACAGGGTCAAGAGACCCAGTACTTC. The full variable domain, in which reference TRBV11-1 and TRBJ2-5 provide the parts outside the CDR3, is EAEVAQSPRYKITEKSQAVAFWCDPISGHATLYWYRQILGQGPELLVQFQDESVVDDSQLPKDRFSAERLKGVDSTLKIQPAELGDSAMYLCASSLEGQGQETQYFGPGTRLLVL.

This rearrangement joins TRBV7-2 to TRBJ2-2; 8 bases fit TRBD1. J lost 6 bases, V lost 5 bases, and 8 bases had no gene match. The germline V gene has CDR1 SGHTA and CDR2 FQGNSA. This CDR3 spans 15 amino acids. The DNA for the CDR3 is TGTGCCAGCAGCCCAGGGGGCTACCGAGCCGGGGAGCTGTTTTTT. Its translation: CASSPGGYRAGELFF.

The chain recombines TRBV5-1 with TRBJ2-7; no clear D. This CDR3 comprises 13 residues. V lost 4 bases and J 4 bases, leaving 12 bases between the germline ends. Germline CDR1 and CDR2: SGHRS and YFSETQ. CDR3 protein: CASSPGGGYEQYF. CDR3 DNA: TGCGCCAGCAGCCCCGGCGGTGGGTACGAGCAGTACTTC.

The chain recombines TRBV5-4 with TRBJ1-2; D perhaps matches TRBD1 (6 bases). The CDR3 is 17 amino acids. V lost 1 base and J lost 7, with 23 bases in between. CDR1 is SGHNT, CDR2 YYREEE, per germline (reference sequence). The CDR3 loop reads CASSLLQRGGEPGGYTF. DNA for the CDR3: TGTGCCAGCAGCTTGTTACAGAGGGGGGGAGAACCCGGTGGCTACACCTTC.

This sequence joins TRBV3-1 (or the pseudogene TRBV3-2) and TRBJ1-5, with D hard to call. The CDR3 has 13 residues. Germline V gene sequence: CDR1 LGHDT, CDR2 YNNKEL (reference sequence). V was pared by 5 bases and J by 5 bases, with 10 bases between. This chain's CDR3 is CASSSFQDQPQHF. CDR3 nucleotides: TGTGCCAGCAGCAGCTTCCAGGATCAGCCCCAGCATTTT.

The chain combines TRBV5-6 with TRBJ2-7; the D gene is possibly TRBD1 (5 bases). This CDR3 is 14 amino acids long. Trimming removed 2 bases at V and 5 bases at J, with 14 bases between. Germline lookup yields CDR1 SGHDT and CDR2 YYEEEE. CDR3 residues: CASSFVAGRNEQYF. CDR3 nucleotides: TGTGCCAGCAGCTTTGTAGCAGGGCGGAACGAGCAGTACTTC.

This clone has only one observation. The chain employs TRBV29-1 and TRBJ1-6; D unresolved. Trimming cost V 6 bases and J 8 bases, with 11 bases left between them. CDR1 and CDR2 (germline): SQVTM, ANQGSEA. The CDR3 is 12 residues long. The CDR3 DNA follows: TGCAGCGTGCGAGATCTGGATTCACCCCTCCACTTT. This sequence encodes CSVRDLDSPLHF. The entire variable domain, with the rest obtained from reference TRBV29-1 and TRBJ1-6, is as follows: SAVISQKPSRDICQRGTSLTIQCQVDSQVTMMFWYRQQPGQSLTLIATANQGSEATYESGFVIDKFPISRPNLTFSTLTVSNMSPEDSSIYLCSVRDLDSPLHFGNGTRLTVT.

With respect to this clone: Other DNA sequences within the sample encode an identical CDR3. The CDR3 DNA reads as TGCGCCAGCAGCTCCGGGACAAGGAACACTGAAGCTTTCTTT. Its translation is CASSSGTRNTEAFF. V and J are TRBV5-1 and TRBJ1-1, with D possibly being TRBD1 (6 bases). This CDR3 is 14 amino acids long. Germline V lookup: CDR1 SGHRS, CDR2 YFSETQ. V dropped 3 bases and J dropped 1 base, with 10 bases sitting between them.

This clone was seen a few times. J is TRBJ1-1 and V is TRBV19; D is unresolved. V was clipped by 3 bases and J by 4 bases, with 15 bases between them. The CDR3 is 15 amino acids. Germline V lookup: CDR1 LNHDA, CDR2 SQIVND (reference sequence). In DNA form, the CDR3 reads TGTGCCAGTAGTATTGGTGTCCTAGGAGGCACTGAAGCTTTCTTT. Protein: CASSIGVLGGTEAFF.

V gene TRBV28 combines with J gene TRBJ1-4, with 9 bases aligning to TRBD1. The ends lost 6 bases at V and 5 bases at J; junction bases unmatched: 7. Per the germline V gene, CDR1 is MDHEN and CDR2 is SYDVKM. The CDR3 is 15 residues long. The CDR3 reads CASRPSGTGNEKLFF. CDR3 DNA sequence: TGTGCCAGCAGGCCATCCGGGACAGGGAATGAAAAACTGTTTTTT.

This chain joins TRBV10-3 and TRBJ1-1; a weak D match, TRBD1 (6 bases). The V gene's germline CDR1 is ENHRY and CDR2 SYGVKD. This CDR3 is built from 13 residues. Trimming removed 7 bases at V and 5 bases at J, with 14 bases between. The CDR3 DNA follows: TGTGCCATCAAAACAGGGCCTGGGACTGAAGCTTTCTTT. It codes for CAIKTGPGTEAFF.

The J gene is TRBJ2-5, the V gene TRBV4-2, with 11 positions matching TRBD2. J lost 5 bases, V lost 0 bases, and 5 bases had no gene match. The CDR3 contains 16 residues. CDR1 is LGHNA, CDR2 YNFKEQ, per germline. The CDR3 DNA reads as TGTGCCAGCAGCCAAGATGGTAGCGGGGGGGCGGAGACCCAGTACTTC. This sequence encodes CASSQDGSGGAETQYF.

CDR3 in amino acids: CASGTRGPNYGYTF. The CDR3 DNA reads as TGCGCCAGCGGGACAAGGGGCCCTAACTATGGCTACACCTTC. The rearrangement joins TRBV5-1 to TRBJ1-2, with TRBD1 as a possible D gene (6 bases). This CDR3 has 14 amino acids. V shed 7 bases and J shed 0 bases, with 13 bases lying between them. CDR1 and CDR2 from the germline V gene are SGHRS and YFSETQ.

As DNA, the CDR3 is TGTGCCAGCCGGTGGTATCAAGAGACCCAGTACTTC. Translating it yields CASRWYQETQYF. The chain is built from TRBV11-2 and TRBJ2-5; D gene uncertain. The ends were cut back, 8 bases at V and 2 bases at J, with 9 bases in the middle. CDR1 and CDR2 from the germline V gene are SGHAT and FQNNGV. This CDR3 is built from 12 residues. Complete variable domain (other parts from reference TRBV11-2 and TRBJ2-5): EAGVAQSPRYKIIEKRQSVAFWCNPISGHATLYWYQQILGQGPKLLIQFQNNGVVDDSQLPKDRFSAERLKGVDSTLKIQPAKLEDSAVYLCASRWYQETQYFGPGTRLLVL.

This clone showed up just once. V is TRBV2 and J is TRBJ1-1; TRBD1 might be the D (6 bases). V was pared by 4 bases and J by 4 bases, with 13 bases between. CDR1 is SNHLY and CDR2 is FYNNEI in the germline V gene. There are 14 residues in the CDR3. The chain's CDR3 is CASSVDRRGTEAFF. CDR3 DNA: TGTGCCAGCAGTGTCGACAGGCGAGGCACTGAAGCTTTCTTT.

V is TRBV7-2 and J is TRBJ1-2; 9 bases agree with TRBD1. Trimming cost V 7 bases and J 4 bases; bases outside gene matches: 16. Looked up from germline, CDR1 is SGHTA and CDR2 is FQGNSA. The CDR3 has 17 residues. Written as DNA, the CDR3 is TGTGCCAGCACCCCCGAAGGGACAGGGATTATGGGCTATGGCTACACCTTC. Residues: CASTPEGTGIMGYGYTF.

V gene TRBV5-8 combines with J gene TRBJ2-7; perhaps TRBD2 as D (5 bases). The V and J ends lost 4 bases and 6 bases respectively, with 8 bases between them. The CDR3 runs to 11 residues. Germline CDR1 and CDR2: SGHTS and YDEGEE. CDR3 loop: CASSNGGEQYF. The CDR3 nucleotides read TGTGCCAGCAGCAACGGAGGCGAGCAGTACTTC. Filled out from reference TRBV5-8 and TRBJ2-7, the complete variable domain reads EAGVTQSPTHLIKTRGQQATLRCSPISGHTSVYWYQQALGLGLQFLLWYDEGEERNRGNFPPRFSGRQFPNYSSELNVNALELEDSALYLCASSNGGEQYFGPGTRLTVT.